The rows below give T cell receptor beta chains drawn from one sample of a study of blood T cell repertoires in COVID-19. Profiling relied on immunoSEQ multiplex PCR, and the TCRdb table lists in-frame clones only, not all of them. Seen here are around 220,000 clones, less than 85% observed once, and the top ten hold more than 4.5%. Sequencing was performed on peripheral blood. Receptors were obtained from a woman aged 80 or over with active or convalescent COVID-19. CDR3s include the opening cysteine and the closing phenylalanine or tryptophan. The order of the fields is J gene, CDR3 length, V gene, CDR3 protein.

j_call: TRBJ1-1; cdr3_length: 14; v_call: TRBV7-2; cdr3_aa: CASIRQGANTEAFF
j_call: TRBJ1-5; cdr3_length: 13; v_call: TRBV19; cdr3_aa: CASSRDRNQPQHF
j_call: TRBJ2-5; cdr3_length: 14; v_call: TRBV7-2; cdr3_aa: CASSRDRGGETQYF
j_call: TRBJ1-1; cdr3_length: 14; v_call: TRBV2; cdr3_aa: CASRETGVNTEAFF
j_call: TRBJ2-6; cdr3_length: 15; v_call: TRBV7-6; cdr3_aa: CASSSPSSGANVLTF
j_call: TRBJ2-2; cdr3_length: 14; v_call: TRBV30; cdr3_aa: CAWMAGANTGELFF
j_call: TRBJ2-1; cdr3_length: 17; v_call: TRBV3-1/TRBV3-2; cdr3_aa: CASSHPGLAGGTNEQFF
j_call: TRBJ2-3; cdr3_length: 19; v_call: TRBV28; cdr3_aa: CASTRGGVIIPRSTDTQYF
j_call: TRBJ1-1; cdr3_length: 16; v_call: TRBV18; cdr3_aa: CASSPRQDQGDTEAFF
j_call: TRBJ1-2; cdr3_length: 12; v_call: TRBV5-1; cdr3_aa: CASSIQGNGYTF
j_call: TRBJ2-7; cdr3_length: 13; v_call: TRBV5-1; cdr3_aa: CASSFQGDYEQYF
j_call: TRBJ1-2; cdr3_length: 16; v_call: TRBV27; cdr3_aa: CASSLKSGGGFYGYTF
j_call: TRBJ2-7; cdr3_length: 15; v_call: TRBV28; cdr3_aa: CASSRTSGFSYEQYF
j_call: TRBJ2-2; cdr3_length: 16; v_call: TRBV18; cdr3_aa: CASSPLGGRNTGELFF
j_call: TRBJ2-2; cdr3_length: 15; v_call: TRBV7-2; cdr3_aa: CASSLASRVAGELFF
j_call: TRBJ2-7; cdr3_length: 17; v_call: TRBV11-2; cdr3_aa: CASSLESLTSGSYEQYF
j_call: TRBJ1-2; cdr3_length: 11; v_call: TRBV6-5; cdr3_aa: CARSAGAGYTF
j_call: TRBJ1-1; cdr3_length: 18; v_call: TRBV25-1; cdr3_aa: CASSDVTGGRSANTEAFF
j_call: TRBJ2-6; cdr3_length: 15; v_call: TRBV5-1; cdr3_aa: CASTQGSSGANVLTF
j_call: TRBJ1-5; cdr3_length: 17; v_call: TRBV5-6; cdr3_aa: CASSLALGQGSNQPQHF
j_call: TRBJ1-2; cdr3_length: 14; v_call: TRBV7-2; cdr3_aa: CASSESRVRASYTF
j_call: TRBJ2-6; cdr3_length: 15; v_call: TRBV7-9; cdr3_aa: CASSRQYSGANVLTF
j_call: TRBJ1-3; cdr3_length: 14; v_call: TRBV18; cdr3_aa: CASSPQDRGNTIYF
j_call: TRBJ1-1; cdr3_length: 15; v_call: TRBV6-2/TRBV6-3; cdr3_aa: CASSYSITGRTEAFF
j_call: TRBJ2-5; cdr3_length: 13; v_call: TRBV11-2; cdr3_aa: CASSSGHEETQYF
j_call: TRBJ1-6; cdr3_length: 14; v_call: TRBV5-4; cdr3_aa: CAGHRGQRDSPLHF
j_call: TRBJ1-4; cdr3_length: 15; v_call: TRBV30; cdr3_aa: CAWSRRMGTAEKLFF
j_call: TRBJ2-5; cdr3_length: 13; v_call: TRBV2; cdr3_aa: CASSDGRGRTQYF
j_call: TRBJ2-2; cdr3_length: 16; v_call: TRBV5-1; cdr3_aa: CTSSFFDAPGTGELFF
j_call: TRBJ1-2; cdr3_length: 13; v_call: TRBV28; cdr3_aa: CASRSSGNYGYTF
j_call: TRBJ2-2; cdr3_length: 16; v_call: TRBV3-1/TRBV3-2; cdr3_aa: CASSPPGGRITGELFF
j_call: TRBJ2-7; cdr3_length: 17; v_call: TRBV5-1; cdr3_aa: CASSHQDRGNAVDEQYF
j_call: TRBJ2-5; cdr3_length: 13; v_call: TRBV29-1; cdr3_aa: CSVATSGGETQYF
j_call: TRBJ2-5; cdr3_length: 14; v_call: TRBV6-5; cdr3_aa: CASSSSGGKETQYF